These 7 T cell receptor beta chains came from one sample sequenced in a study of Graves' ophthalmopathy and Graves' hyperthyroidism. Amplification targeted the TCR beta CDR3 regions, with RNA transcripts as the source material. HTBI primers were employed in first-round RT-PCR, then a second-round multiplex PCR followed. MiXCR, applied by TCRdb to the multiplex PCR reads, yields one record per CDR3 protein. The data contain fewer than 650,000 distinct CDR3 sequences, 22% of them singletons. Sequencing used peripheral blood. The receptors here all came from a young woman with stable Graves' hyperthyroidism. Some clones in this sample may be carry-over from other donors' samples.

This clonotype has a handful of counts. The chain employs TRBV19 and TRBJ1-5; D is ambiguous. The germline gives CDR1 LNHDA, CDR2 SQIVND (reference sequence). There are 16 residues in the CDR3. V lost 4 bases and J lost 0, with 13 bases in between. In DNA, the CDR3 is TGTGCCAGTAGTAAGCCGGCAGGCTATAGCAATCAGCCCCAGCATTTT. Translation: CASSKPAGYSNQPQHF.

This clonotype has at least ten counts. V gene TRBV2 combines with J gene TRBJ1-5; 10 positions agree with TRBD1. Trimming cost V 7 bases and J 4 bases; bases outside gene matches: 7. Per the germline V gene, CDR1 is SNHLY and CDR2 is FYNNEI. The CDR3 extends over 15 amino acids. The CDR3: CASNVGTGVNQPQHF. The CDR3, as DNA: TGTGCCAGCAATGTCGGGACAGGGGTAAATCAGCCCCAGCATTTT.

Ten or more counts support this clonotype. This chain connects TRBV19 to TRBJ1-2; no firm D call. Germline assignment: CDR1 LNHDA and CDR2 SQIVND (reference sequence). V dropped 4 bases and J dropped 6 bases, with 12 bases sitting between them. This CDR3 is built from 13 residues. The CDR3 region has the DNA TGTGCCAGTAGTAAAAACCGTGGAAATGGCTACACCTTC. It codes for CASSKNRGNGYTF. Drawing the rest from reference TRBV19 and TRBJ1-2, the complete variable domain is DGGITQSPKYLFRKEGQNVTLSCEQNLNHDAMYWYRQDPGQGLRLIYYSQIVNDFQKGDIAEGYSVSREKKESFPLTVTSAQKNPTAFYLCASSKNRGNGYTFGSGTRLTVV.

In its sample, this clonotype was seen many times. CDR3 residues: CSAPFRGLFPEQYF. CDR3 bases: TGCAGTGCCCCCTTCAGGGGGCTCTTTCCCGAGCAGTACTTC. This chain uses TRBV20-1 with TRBJ2-7; 8 bases map to TRBD1. V was pared by 6 bases and J by 6 bases, with 13 bases of the junction left unmatched. Per the germline V gene, CDR1 is DFQATT and CDR2 is SNEGSKA (reference sequence). The CDR3 is 14 amino acids.

This clonotype has a count of ten or more. The V call is TRBV6-5, the J call TRBJ2-5; 10 bases align to TRBD2. The CDR3 consists of 17 residues. Trimming cost V 0 bases and J 2 bases; bases outside gene matches: 6. The germline V gene encodes CDR1 MNHEY and CDR2 SVGAGI. CDR3 sequence: CASSYSASGGLQETQYF. The CDR3 region has the DNA TGTGCCAGCAGTTACTCGGCTAGCGGGGGACTACAAGAGACCCAGTACTTC.

CDR3 in DNA: TGTGCCAGCAGACGCATGGGAGGGGGCCTGGCCGGGGATGGCTACACCTTC. As protein: CASRRMGGGLAGDGYTF. This chain links TRBV28 with TRBJ1-2; 7 bases are a match to TRBD1. The CDR3 is 17 residues long. Germline assignment: CDR1 MDHEN and CDR2 SYDVKM. The ends lost 6 bases at V and 6 bases at J; junction bases unmatched: 19.

This clonotype was picked up many times. V gene TRBV4-2 combines with J gene TRBJ2-7; 7 bases agree with TRBD1. The germline gives CDR1 LGHNA, CDR2 YNFKEQ. The junction had 7 bases not matched to a gene; V was cut back by 4 bases and J by 4 bases. The CDR3 is 14 residues long. CDR3: CASSPRQGKYEQYF. CDR3 sequence (DNA): TGTGCCAGCAGCCCGCGACAGGGCAAATACGAGCAGTACTTC.